The rows below give T cell receptor beta chains drawn from one sample of a study of post-analysis software for immune sequencing data. Each CDR3 protein is one row after TCRdb ran MiXCR on the PCR reads. Of about 770,000 distinct CDR3 sequences in the sample, about 43% are singletons; the top ten hold 4.9%. Input material: blood. All receptors come from a girl aged 5-17 years with multiple sclerosis. CDR3s include the opening cysteine and the closing phenylalanine or tryptophan. D genes are given only for firm matches. Clone size is not always given. Where it is, it says once, few, many or a class for expanded clones.

TRBD2,TRBJ2-1,TRBV11-2,NA,TGTGCCAGCAGTTTCGGACTAGCGGAAGGGCTCTCCTACAATGAGCAGTTCTTC,CASSFGLAEGLSYNEQFF
NA,TRBJ2-7,TRBV7-2,few,TGTGCCAGCAGCTTCGGGGCCTCCTACTACGAGCAGTACTTC,CASSFGASYYEQYF
NA,TRBJ2-4,TRBV20-1,NA,TGCAGTGCTACTACAGGGCTAGCCAAAAACATTCAGTACTTC,CSATTGLAKNIQYF
TRBD2,TRBJ2-6,TRBV6-5,NA,TGTGCCAGCAGTTACCCTCCGGGGACTAGCTCTGGGGCCAACGTCCTGACTTTC,CASSYPPGTSSGANVLTF
NA,TRBJ2-1,TRBV6-5,NA,TGTGCCAGCAGCGCCCGGGCGGACTCCTACAATGAGCAGTTCTTC,CASSARADSYNEQFF
NA,TRBJ1-5,TRBV12-3/TRBV12-4,NA,TGTGCCAGCAGTTTCGGGAGGGATCAGCCCCAGCATTTT,CASSFGRDQPQHF
TRBD2,TRBJ2-1,TRBV10-3,few,TGTGCCACCAGGGGAGCGGGAGGGAATTCCTACAATGAGCAGTTCTTC,CATRGAGGNSYNEQFF
TRBD2,TRBJ2-2,TRBV30,NA,TGTGCCTGGAGTACTGGTAGCGGGATAGTCACCGGGGAGCTGTTTTTT,CAWSTGSGIVTGELFF
TRBD2,TRBJ2-3,TRBV20-1,NA,TGCAGTGCTAGTCCGCTAGCGGGAGTTTCGGGCACAGATACGCAGTATTTT,CSASPLAGVSGTDTQYF
NA,TRBJ1-2,TRBV28,NA,TGTGCCAGCAGTCCTCTCGGGGACATACCTTATGGCTACACCTTC,CASSPLGDIPYGYTF
NA,TRBJ2-1,TRBV20-1,NA,TGCAGTGCCCCCTTCGTGAATGAGCAGTTCTTC,CSAPFVNEQFF
NA,TRBJ1-6,TRBV12-3/TRBV12-4,few,TGTGCCAGCACCCCGGTCCTCGATTCACCCCTCCACTTT,CASTPVLDSPLHF
NA,TRBJ2-5,TRBV3-1,NA,TGTGCCAGCAGCCAAGATAAAGTATGGGGGCGGGAGACCCAGTACTTC,CASSQDKVWGRETQYF
NA,TRBJ2-4,TRBV10-3,NA,TGTGCCATCAGTGAGAAAGGGAGCGTACTAACCAAAAACATTCAGTACTTC,CAISEKGSVLTKNIQYF
NA,TRBJ1-1,TRBV6-5,NA,TGTGCCAGCAGGGGGGGGACGAACACTGAAGCTTTCTTT,CASRGGTNTEAFF
NA,TRBJ1-2,TRBV29-1,few,TGCAGCGTTGTTACAGGGCAGGATGGCTACACCTTC,CSVVTGQDGYTF
NA,TRBJ2-6,TRBV7-3,NA,TGTGCCAGCAGCTTAACGACCGGGGCCAACGTCCTGACTTTC,CASSLTTGANVLTF
NA,TRBJ2-1,TRBV28,few,TGTGCCAGCAGTCGCCTCGAGTTCGGGGGAGGTCGCAACGATGAGCAGTTCTTC,CASSRLEFGGGRNDEQFF
TRBD2,TRBJ2-5,TRBV28,few,TGTGCCAGCAGCATAGCGGGAGGAAGGGAGACCCAGTACTTC,CASSIAGGRETQYF
NA,TRBJ1-2,TRBV4-3,many,TGTGCCAGCAGCCAAGATCTTGGGTATGGCTACACCTTC,CASSQDLGYGYTF
NA,TRBJ2-1,TRBV7-2,NA,TGTGCCAGCAGCTCTCGACCGGCCAATGAGCAGTTCTTC,CASSSRPANEQFF
NA,TRBJ2-7,TRBV7-6,few,TGTGCCAGCAGCTTAGGCGACCGGGACGGGACCTACGAGCAGTACTTC,CASSLGDRDGTYEQYF
NA,TRBJ1-2,TRBV25-1,NA,TGTGTCAGCAGTGAAAGTCTTCCCTCCTATGGCTACACCTTC,CVSSESLPSYGYTF
NA,TRBJ2-1,TRBV6-2/TRBV6-3,NA,TGTGCCAGCAGTGACCCACGAGGGGCGACAAGCTCCTACAATGAGCAGTTCTTC,CASSDPRGATSSYNEQFF
TRBD2,TRBJ2-1,TRBV2,NA,TGTGCCAGCACCCAGCGGGAGTCCTACAATGAGCAGTTCTTC,CASTQRESYNEQFF